These T cell receptor beta chains were read from a single sample in a study of blood T cell repertoires in COVID-19. The table came from immunoSEQ multiplex PCR; TCRdb's copy has only in-frame clones and leaves some out. The sample includes approximately 150,000 clones, 80% to 90% of them seen just once. The source material was peripheral blood. Receptors were obtained from a human donor in a cohort sampled during active COVID-19. The CDR3 runs from the conserved cysteine through the conserved F or W. A D gene is named only where the DNA matches it firmly. Not every row has a clone size; where given, it reads once, few, many or a size class.

D gene: .; V gene: TRBV27; J gene: TRBJ2-2; clone size: few; CDR3 protein: CASSRVPRAGELFF; CDR3 DNA: TGTGCCAGCAGTCGGGTCCCCAGGGCCGGGGAGCTGTTTTTT
D gene: .; V gene: TRBV20-1; J gene: TRBJ1-6; clone size: .; CDR3 protein: CSASPGFYNSPLHF; CDR3 DNA: TGCAGTGCTAGTCCGGGATTCTATAATTCACCCCTCCACTTT
D gene: TRBD1; V gene: TRBV28; J gene: TRBJ1-6; clone size: .; CDR3 protein: CASSSRGLDSPLHF; CDR3 DNA: TGTGCCAGCAGTTCCAGGGGGCTTGATTCACCCCTCCACTTT
D gene: TRBD2; V gene: TRBV30; J gene: TRBJ2-7; clone size: .; CDR3 protein: CAWRRTGGLYEQYF; CDR3 DNA: TGTGCCTGGAGGAGAACGGGAGGGCTCTACGAGCAGTACTTC
D gene: TRBD1; V gene: TRBV30; J gene: TRBJ2-7; clone size: many; CDR3 protein: CASGTGVNEQYF; CDR3 DNA: TGTGCCTCCGGGACAGGGGTAAACGAGCAGTACTTC
D gene: TRBD2; V gene: TRBV9; J gene: TRBJ2-5; clone size: .; CDR3 protein: CASSAGGTSGLQETQYF; CDR3 DNA: TGTGCCAGCAGCGCCGGCGGGACTAGCGGGCTGCAAGAGACCCAGTACTTC
D gene: TRBD1; V gene: TRBV6-5; J gene: TRBJ1-5; clone size: once; CDR3 protein: CASDRDGNQPQHF; CDR3 DNA: TGTGCCAGCGACAGGGATGGCAATCAGCCCCAGCATTTT
D gene: TRBD1; V gene: TRBV10-3; J gene: TRBJ1-4; clone size: .; CDR3 protein: CAISRQGRSEKLFF; CDR3 DNA: TGTGCCATCAGCCGACAGGGTAGGAGCGAAAAACTGTTTTTT
D gene: .; V gene: TRBV28; J gene: TRBJ1-1; clone size: .; CDR3 protein: CASSPAGYTEAFF; CDR3 DNA: TGTGCCAGCAGCCCGGCAGGGTACACTGAAGCTTTCTTT
D gene: .; V gene: TRBV18; J gene: TRBJ2-1; clone size: .; CDR3 protein: CASSPPWGGDYNEQFF; CDR3 DNA: TGTGCCAGCTCACCACCGTGGGGGGGCGACTACAATGAGCAGTTCTTC
D gene: TRBD1; V gene: TRBV19; J gene: TRBJ1-6; clone size: few; CDR3 protein: CASTLTGMGSPLHF; CDR3 DNA: TGTGCCAGTACCCTGACAGGGATGGGTTCACCCCTCCACTTT
D gene: TRBD2; V gene: TRBV12-3/TRBV12-4; J gene: TRBJ2-7; clone size: .; CDR3 protein: CASCSGGFDEQYF; CDR3 DNA: TGTGCCAGCTGTAGCGGGGGGTTCGACGAGCAGTACTTC
D gene: .; V gene: TRBV2; J gene: TRBJ1-2; clone size: .; CDR3 protein: CASSELSLPGYTF; CDR3 DNA: TGTGCCAGCAGTGAATTGTCCCTCCCTGGCTACACCTTC
D gene: .; V gene: TRBV7-2; J gene: TRBJ2-7; clone size: .; CDR3 protein: CASSFGEGAYEQYF; CDR3 DNA: TGTGCCAGCAGCTTTGGGGAAGGGGCCTACGAGCAGTACTTC
D gene: TRBD1; V gene: TRBV10-1; J gene: TRBJ2-7; clone size: once; CDR3 protein: CASSPGGMGQYF; CDR3 DNA: TGCGCCAGCAGTCCAGGGGGAATGGGGCAGTACTTC